The source of this T cell receptor beta chain is a study of shared clonotypes between healthy human individuals. V lost 4 bases and J lost 7, with 10 bases in between. CDR3 size: 11 residues. CDR1 DFQATT and CDR2 SNEGSKA come from the germline V gene (reference sequence). Whole-study findings and limits: It was observed that 5% to 6.5% of naive CD4 clonotypes were shared across several donors.

On this clone: What it recognizes is unknown.

Clones were read by immunoSEQ multiplex PCR, and TCRdb kept only the in-frame ones, dropping some. Of approximately 2.1 million clones in the sample, 93% are singletons; the top ten hold 0.39%. The V and J genes are TRBV20-1 and TRBJ1-2, with D unclear. The TCR comes from a man aged 18 to 29 in good health. Some clones in this sample may be carry-over from other donors' samples. The specimen was naive CD4+ T cells from PBMCs. As to subset: CD45RA+ positively selected. The CDR3 DNA reads as TGCAGTGCTATGAATGTCCCTGGCTACACCTTC. Protein: CSAMNVPGYTF.